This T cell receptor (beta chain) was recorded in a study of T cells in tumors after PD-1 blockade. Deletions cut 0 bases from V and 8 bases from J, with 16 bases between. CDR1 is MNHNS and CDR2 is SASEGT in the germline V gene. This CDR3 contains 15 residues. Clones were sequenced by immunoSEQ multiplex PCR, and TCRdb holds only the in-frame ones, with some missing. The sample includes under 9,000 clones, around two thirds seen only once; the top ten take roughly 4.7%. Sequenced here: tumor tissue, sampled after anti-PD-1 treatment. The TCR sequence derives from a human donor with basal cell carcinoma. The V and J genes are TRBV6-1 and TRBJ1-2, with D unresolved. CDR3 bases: TGTGCCAGCAGTGAAGCGGGAGGTCTTTACGGGGGCTACACCTTC. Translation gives CASSEAGGLYGGYTF.